This T cell receptor beta chain derives from a study of neurological immune-mediated disorders. TCRdb recomputed calls from the 5' RACE reads with MiXCR, one row per CDR3 protein. The sample carries about 52,000 distinct CDR3 sequences, around 4% recorded once. This clonotype was detected many times. Where libraries were unsorted, they were derived from 2 million PBMCs stored at -80 degrees C. Trimming took 2 bases from V and 6 from J, leaving 14 bases between them. This CDR3 spans 14 amino acids. Germline V lookup: CDR1 DFQATT, CDR2 SNEGSKA (reference sequence). This chain links TRBV20-1 with TRBJ2-1, with D maybe TRBD2 (5 bases). The material sequenced was PBMCs. This clonotype was sampled from a man aged 55-75 years with multiple sclerosis. The CDR3 here is CSARSGRVVNEQFF. The CDR3 region has the DNA TGCAGTGCTAGAAGCGGAAGGGTGGTCAATGAGCAGTTCTTC.